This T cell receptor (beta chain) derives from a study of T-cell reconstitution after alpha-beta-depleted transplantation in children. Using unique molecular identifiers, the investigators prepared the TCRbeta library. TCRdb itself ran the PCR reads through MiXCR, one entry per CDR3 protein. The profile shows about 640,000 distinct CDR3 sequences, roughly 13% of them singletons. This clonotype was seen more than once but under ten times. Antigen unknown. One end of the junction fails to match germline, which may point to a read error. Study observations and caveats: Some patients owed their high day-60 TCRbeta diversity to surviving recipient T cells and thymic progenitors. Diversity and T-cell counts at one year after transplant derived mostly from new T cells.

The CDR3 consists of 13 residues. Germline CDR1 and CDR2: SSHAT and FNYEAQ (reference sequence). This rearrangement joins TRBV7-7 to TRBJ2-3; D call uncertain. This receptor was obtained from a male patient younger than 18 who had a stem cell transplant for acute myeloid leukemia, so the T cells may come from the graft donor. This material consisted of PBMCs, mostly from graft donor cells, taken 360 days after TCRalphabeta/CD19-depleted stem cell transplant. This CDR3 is CASSMNWFDTQYF. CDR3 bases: TGTGCTAGCAGCATGAATTGGTTTGATACGCAGTATTTT.